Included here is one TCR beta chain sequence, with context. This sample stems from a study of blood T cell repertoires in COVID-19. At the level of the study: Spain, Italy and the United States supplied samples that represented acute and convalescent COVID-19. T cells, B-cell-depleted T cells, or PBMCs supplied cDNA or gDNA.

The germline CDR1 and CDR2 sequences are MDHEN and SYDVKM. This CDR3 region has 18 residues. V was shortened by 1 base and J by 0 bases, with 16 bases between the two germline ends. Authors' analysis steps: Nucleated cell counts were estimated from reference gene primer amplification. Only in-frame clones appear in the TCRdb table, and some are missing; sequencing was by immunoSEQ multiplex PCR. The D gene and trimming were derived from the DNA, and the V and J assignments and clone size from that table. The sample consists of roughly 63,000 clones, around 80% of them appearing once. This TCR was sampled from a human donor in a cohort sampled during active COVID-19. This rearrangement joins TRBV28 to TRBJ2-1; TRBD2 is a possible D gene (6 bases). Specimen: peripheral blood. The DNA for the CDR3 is TGTGCCAGCAGTTTATCCCCGGGACTGGGGAGCTCCTACAATGAGCAGTTCTTC. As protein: CASSLSPGLGSSYNEQFF.